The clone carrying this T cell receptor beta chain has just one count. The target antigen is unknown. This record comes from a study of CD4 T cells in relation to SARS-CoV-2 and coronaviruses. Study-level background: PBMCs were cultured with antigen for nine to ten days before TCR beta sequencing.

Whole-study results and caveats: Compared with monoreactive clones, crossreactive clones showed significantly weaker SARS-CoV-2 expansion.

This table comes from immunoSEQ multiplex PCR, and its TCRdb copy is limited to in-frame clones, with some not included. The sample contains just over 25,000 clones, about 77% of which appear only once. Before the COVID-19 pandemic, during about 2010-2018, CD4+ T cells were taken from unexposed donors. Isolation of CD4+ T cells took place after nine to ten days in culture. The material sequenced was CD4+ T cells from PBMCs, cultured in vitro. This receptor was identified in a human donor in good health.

The CDR3 is CASSQNQGHYNEQFF. DNA for the CDR3: TGTGCCAGCAGTCAGAACCAGGGACATTACAATGAGCAGTTCTTC. The J gene is TRBJ2-1, the V gene TRBV5-6; D possibly corresponds to TRBD1 (6 bases). The V gene's germline CDR1 is SGHDT and CDR2 YYEEEE. This CDR3 contains 15 residues. Trimming shortened V by 5 bases and J by 4 bases, and 16 bases separated the two germline ends.